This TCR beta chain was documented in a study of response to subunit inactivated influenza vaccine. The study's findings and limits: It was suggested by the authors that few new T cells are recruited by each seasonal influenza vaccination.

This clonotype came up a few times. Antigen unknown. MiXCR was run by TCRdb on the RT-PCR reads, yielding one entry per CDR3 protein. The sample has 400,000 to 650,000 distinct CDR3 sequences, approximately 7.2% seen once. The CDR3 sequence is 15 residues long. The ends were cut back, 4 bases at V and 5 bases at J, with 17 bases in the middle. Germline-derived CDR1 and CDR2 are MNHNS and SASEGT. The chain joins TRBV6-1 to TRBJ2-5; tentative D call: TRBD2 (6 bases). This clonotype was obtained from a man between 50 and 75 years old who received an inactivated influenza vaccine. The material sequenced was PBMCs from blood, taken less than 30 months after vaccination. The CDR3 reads CASSASGGTTETQYF. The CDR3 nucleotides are TGTGCCAGCAGTGCATCGGGCGGGACGACGGAGACCCAGTACTTC.